A selection of T cell receptor beta chains follows, all from one sample in a study of PD-1 blockade in mismatch repair-deficient tumors. Sequenced by immunoSEQ multiplex PCR; TCRdb stores in-frame clones only, minus some. The sample yields around 100,000 clones, about 83% seen once. The sequenced sample was peripheral blood, obtained about 60 weeks after starting pembrolizumab. The receptors stem from an adult with mismatch repair-deficient cancer. CDR3s include the opening cysteine and the closing phenylalanine or tryptophan. Each record gives: clone size, V gene, J gene, D gene, CDR3 protein, CDR3 DNA. The D gene is left open where the match is weak. Not every row has a clone size; where given, it reads once, few, many or a size class.

>.|TRBV4-3|TRBJ2-7|TRBD2
CASSQEEREGYEQYF
TGCGCCAGCAGCCAAGAGGAGCGGGAGGGCTACGAGCAGTACTTC
>.|TRBV7-8|TRBJ2-7|.
CASSLEAGLSYEQYF
TGTGCCAGCAGCTTAGAGGCAGGGTTAAGCTACGAGCAGTACTTC
>once|TRBV6-1|TRBJ1-4|TRBD1
CASSESDRGIGEKLFF
TGTGCCAGCAGTGAAAGTGACAGGGGCATAGGTGAAAAACTGTTTTTT
>.|TRBV6-5|TRBJ1-1|.
CASSYSIEAFF
TGTGCCAGCAGTTACTCGATAGAAGCTTTCTTT
>.|TRBV11-2|TRBJ2-1|TRBD2
CASSSGGGAAGGLNEQFF
TGTGCCAGCAGCTCGGGGGGCGGGGCAGCGGGAGGGCTGAATGAGCAGTTCTTC
>.|TRBV6-1|TRBJ1-4|.
CASSDLPGGRGANEKLFF
TGTGCCAGCAGTGACCTCCCGGGGGGGCGAGGGGCTAATGAAAAACTGTTTTTT
>once|TRBV6-6|TRBJ2-1|TRBD2
CASSYSSGGINEQFF
TGTGCCAGCAGTTACTCCTCGGGAGGGATAAATGAGCAGTTCTTC
>.|TRBV11-2|TRBJ2-3|TRBD2
CASSLDGRGTDTQYF
TGTGCCAGCAGCTTAGACGGGAGGGGGACAGATACGCAGTATTTT
>.|TRBV11-3|TRBJ2-7|TRBD2
CASSLASGPSYEQYF
TGTGCCAGCAGCTTAGCTAGCGGGCCTTCCTACGAGCAGTACTTC
>.|TRBV7-9|TRBJ2-1|.
CASRSTREKFF
TGTGCCAGCAGATCAACTAGGGAGAAGTTCTTC
>.|TRBV27|TRBJ2-3|.
CASSLSLAGTDTQYF
TGTGCCAGCAGTTTATCCCTCGCGGGCACAGATACGCAGTATTTT
>.|TRBV27|TRBJ2-7|TRBD2
CASSSPDLGLAGGYEQYF
TGTGCCAGCAGTTCACCCGACTTGGGCCTAGCGGGAGGCTACGAGCAGTACTTC
>.|TRBV9|TRBJ2-2|.
CASSVGRENTGELFF
TGTGCCAGCAGCGTAGGGAGGGAGAACACCGGGGAGCTGTTTTTT
>.|TRBV2|TRBJ2-5|TRBD2
CASSPSSGQETQYF
TGTGCCAGCAGTCCGTCTAGCGGTCAAGAGACCCAGTACTTC
>once|TRBV12-5|TRBJ2-7|.
CASGLDRDGEQYF
TGTGCTAGTGGTTTGGACAGGGACGGCGAGCAGTACTTC
>once|TRBV7-6|TRBJ1-1|TRBD1
CASSPGQGTEAFF
TGTGCCAGCAGCCCAGGACAGGGGACTGAAGCTTTCTTT
>.|TRBV19|TRBJ1-1|TRBD1
CASRGTGEVTEAFF
TGTGCCAGTAGGGGGACAGGGGAGGTCACTGAAGCTTTCTTT
>.|TRBV6-6|TRBJ1-1|TRBD1
CASSYSTGAEAFF
TGTGCCAGCAGTTACTCGACAGGGGCTGAAGCTTTCTTT
>.|TRBV6-1|TRBJ2-1|.
CASRVGVEQFF
TGTGCCAGCAGGGTCGGGGTTGAGCAGTTCTTC
>.|TRBV28|TRBJ2-7|.
CASGVDSTYSYEQYF
TGTGCCAGCGGGGTAGACAGTACGTACTCCTACGAGCAGTACTTC
>.|TRBV7-7|TRBJ2-2|.
CASSSTGGPNTGELFF
TGTGCTAGCAGTTCGACGGGGGGCCCGAACACCGGGGAGCTGTTTTTT
>few|TRBV13|TRBJ2-7|TRBD1
CASSDTGDYEQYF
TGTGCCAGCAGCGATACAGGGGACTACGAGCAGTACTTC
>.|TRBV19|TRBJ2-6|.
CASRPFLYGSSGANVLTF
TGTGCCAGTAGACCCTTTCTCTATGGAAGCTCTGGGGCCAACGTCCTGACTTTC
>.|TRBV19|TRBJ2-7|.
CASSIGGNEQYF
TGTGCCAGTAGTATAGGGGGCAACGAGCAGTACTTC
>.|TRBV14|TRBJ1-1|.
CASSRGTEAFF
TGTGCCAGCAGCCGGGGGACTGAAGCTTTCTTT
>.|TRBV11-3|TRBJ2-7|.
CASSLGRQATGLREQYF
TGTGCCAGCAGCTTAGGTCGACAGGCCACAGGTCTACGCGAGCAGTACTTC
>.|TRBV4-2|TRBJ2-3|TRBD2
CASSPRLAGGVGDTQYF
TGTGCCAGCAGCCCCCGACTAGCGGGAGGTGTAGGAGATACGCAGTATTTT
>.|TRBV25-1|TRBJ1-6|.
CASSEFGAYNSPLHF
TGTGCCAGCAGTGAATTCGGGGCCTATAATTCACCCCTCCACTTT
>.|TRBV5-4|TRBJ2-1|.
CASTRGEGYNEQFF
TGTGCCAGCACCCGGGGTGAAGGGTACAATGAGCAGTTCTTC
>.|TRBV7-9|TRBJ2-3|.
CASSLPGTSTDTQYF
TGTGCCAGCAGCTTGCCAGGGACTAGCACAGATACGCAGTATTTT
>once|TRBV2|TRBJ2-1|TRBD2
CASSVGGGRAAYNEQFF
TGTGCCAGCAGTGTGGGGGGCGGGAGGGCCGCCTACAATGAGCAGTTCTTC
>.|TRBV20-1|TRBJ2-7|.
CSAGRGFEQYF
TGCAGTGCGGGAAGGGGGTTCGAGCAGTACTTC
>.|TRBV5-4|TRBJ2-7|.
CASSFRGDEQYF
TGTGCCAGCAGCTTCCGCGGAGACGAGCAGTACTTC
>.|TRBV15|TRBJ2-7|.
CATSRSNAGFQGSRKYF
TGTGCCACCAGCAGATCGAACGCAGGGTTTCAAGGGTCTAGAAAGTACTTC
>.|TRBV7-6|TRBJ2-2|.
CASSPGGANTGELFF
TGTGCCAGCAGCCCCGGGGGAGCGAACACCGGGGAGCTGTTTTTT
>.|TRBV9|TRBJ2-1|TRBD2
CASSVAGLASNEQFF
TGTGCCAGCAGCGTAGCGGGACTAGCCTCCAATGAGCAGTTCTTC
>.|TRBV6-6|TRBJ1-4|.
CASRVGDEKLFF
TGTGCCAGCAGGGTAGGGGATGAAAAACTGTTTTTT
>few|TRBV5-4|TRBJ2-1|.
CASSWDFSSNEQFF
TGTGCCAGCAGCTGGGACTTTTCTTCCAATGAGCAGTTCTTC
>once|TRBV5-6|TRBJ1-1|.
CASSLGSDTEAFF
TGTGCCAGCAGCTTGGGGTCCGACACTGAAGCTTTCTTT
>.|TRBV6-5|TRBJ2-1|TRBD2
CASSITSGRREEQFF
TGTGCCAGCAGCATCACTAGCGGGAGGCGCGAGGAGCAGTTCTTC
>.|TRBV7-9|TRBJ2-5|.
CASSLTQLETQYF
TGTGCCAGCAGCTTAACCCAATTGGAGACCCAGTACTTC
>.|TRBV5-8|TRBJ2-1|TRBD1
CASSLGTGGLYNEQFF
TGTGCCAGCAGCTTGGGGACAGGGGGACTCTACAATGAGCAGTTCTTC
>.|TRBV5-1|TRBJ1-1|.
CASSLSQVNTEAFF
TGCGCCAGCAGCTTATCACAAGTGAACACTGAAGCTTTCTTT
>few|TRBV28|TRBJ1-5|.
CASSSTEYSNQPQHF
TGTGCCAGCAGCTCGACAGAGTATAGCAATCAGCCCCAGCATTTT
>once|TRBV7-9|TRBJ2-7|TRBD2
CASGSGNYEQYF
TGTGCCAGCGGTAGCGGGAACTACGAGCAGTACTTC
>.|TRBV7-9|TRBJ2-2|TRBD2
CASSFSGATNTGELFF
TGTGCCAGCAGCTTTAGCGGGGCTACTAACACCGGGGAGCTGTTTTTT
>.|TRBV11-1|TRBJ2-3|TRBD2
CASSSTSGRDTQYF
TGTGCCAGCAGTTCTACTAGCGGACGGGATACGCAGTATTTT
>few|TRBV30|TRBJ1-5|.
CACGGGPSNQPQHF
TGTGCCTGTGGTGGGGGCCCTAGCAATCAGCCCCAGCATTTT
>.|TRBV5-6|TRBJ2-1|TRBD2
CASSPMAGAHNEQFF
TGTGCCAGCAGCCCTATGGCGGGAGCCCACAATGAGCAGTTCTTC
>.|TRBV29-1|TRBJ2-1|TRBD2
CSVEKPLAGDYNEQFF
TGCAGCGTTGAAAAGCCACTAGCGGGAGACTACAATGAGCAGTTCTTC
>few|TRBV19|TRBJ1-2|TRBD1
CASSIGTGSNYGYTF
TGTGCCAGTAGTATTGGGACAGGGTCTAACTATGGCTACACCTTC
>.|TRBV2|TRBJ2-7|.
CASSLDYSYSYEQYF
TGTGCCAGCAGTCTGGACTACTCTTACTCCTACGAGCAGTACTTC
>once|TRBV5-4|TRBJ2-3|TRBD2
CASSRWTSGTDTQYF
TGTGCCAGCAGCCGATGGACTAGCGGGACAGATACGCAGTATTTT